This T cell receptor (beta chain) came from a study of post-analysis software for immune sequencing data. At the level of the study: The cohort encompassed relapsing-remitting, secondary progressive and progressive-relapsing multiple sclerosis disease courses. Overall study findings and caveats: A few TRBV segments appeared more often in patients than in controls, and TRBV5-6, TRBV5-1 and TRBV20-1 were among these.

V was pared by 0 bases and J by 10 bases, with 16 bases between. CDR1 is LGHNA, CDR2 YNFKEQ, per germline. The CDR3 contains 15 residues. Remarks on this clonotype: What it recognizes is unknown.

Prepared libraries of TCR beta cDNA carried unique molecular identifiers. TCRdb called the PCR reads again in MiXCR, with one record for every CDR3 protein. The table lists about 540,000 distinct CDR3 sequences, approximately 34% of them singletons. Sequencing was carried out using blood. The chain recombines TRBV4-2 with TRBJ2-1; D uncertain. This TCR derives from a girl aged 2-17 years with multiple sclerosis. CDR3 in amino acids: CASSQDRVLYLEQFF. The CDR3 coding sequence is TGTGCCAGCAGCCAAGATCGTGTCCTGTACTTGGAGCAGTTCTTC.